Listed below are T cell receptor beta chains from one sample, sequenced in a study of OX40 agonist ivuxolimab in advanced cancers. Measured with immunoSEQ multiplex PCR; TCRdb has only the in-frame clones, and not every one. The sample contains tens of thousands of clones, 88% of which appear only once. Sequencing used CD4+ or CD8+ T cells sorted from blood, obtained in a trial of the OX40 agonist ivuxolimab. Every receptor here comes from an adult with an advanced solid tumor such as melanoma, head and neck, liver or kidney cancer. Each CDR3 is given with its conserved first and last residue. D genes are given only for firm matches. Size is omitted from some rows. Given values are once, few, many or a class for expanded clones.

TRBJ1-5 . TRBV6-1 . CASSEQARVDQPQHF TGTGCCAGCAGTGAGCAGGCCAGGGTCGATCAGCCCCAGCATTTT
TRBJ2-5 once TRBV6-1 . CASTERYQETQYF TGTGCCAGCACTGAACGGTATCAAGAGACCCAGTACTTC
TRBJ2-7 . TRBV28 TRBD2 CASRQTSGGLYEQYF TGTGCCAGCCGCCAGACTAGCGGGGGACTTTACGAGCAGTACTTC
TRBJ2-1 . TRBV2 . CASSEGGQPPYNEQFF TGTGCCAGCAGTGAAGGTGGGCAGCCCCCCTACAATGAGCAGTTCTTC
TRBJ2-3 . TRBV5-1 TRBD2 CASSLGGSRTDTQYF TGCGCCAGCAGCTTGGGCGGGAGTCGCACAGATACGCAGTATTTT
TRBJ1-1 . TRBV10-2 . CASSESLRGAEAFF TGCGCCAGCAGTGAGTCTTTGAGGGGGGCTGAAGCTTTCTTT
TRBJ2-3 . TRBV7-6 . CASSSTDPTDTQYF TGTGCCAGCAGCTCCACAGATCCCACAGATACGCAGTATTTT
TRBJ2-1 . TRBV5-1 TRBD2 CASSGLAGHNEQFF TGCGCCAGCAGCGGACTAGCGGGTCACAATGAGCAGTTCTTC
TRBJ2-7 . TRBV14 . CASSQSRSYEQYF TGTGCCAGCAGCCAATCTCGGTCGTACGAGCAGTACTTC
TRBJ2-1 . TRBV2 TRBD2 CASILAGGWDEQFF TGTGCCAGCATACTGGCGGGGGGATGGGATGAGCAGTTCTTC
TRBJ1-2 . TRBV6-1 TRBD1 CASSNPGTGAAGYTF TGTGCCAGCAGTAACCCCGGGACAGGGGCTGCCGGCTACACCTTC
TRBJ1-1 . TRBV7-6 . CASSGPGGNSEAFF TGTGCCAGCAGCGGCCCCGGAGGGAACAGTGAAGCTTTCTTT
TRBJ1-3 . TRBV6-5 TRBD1 CASSSQGGRGNTIYF TGTGCCAGCAGCTCCCAGGGGGGACGGGGAAACACCATATATTTT
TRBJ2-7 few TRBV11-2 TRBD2 CASSFVAGGQYEQYF TGTGCCAGCAGCTTCGTAGCGGGAGGGCAATACGAGCAGTACTTC
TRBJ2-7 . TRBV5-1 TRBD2 CASSPQTSGIEQYF TGCGCCAGCAGCCCTCAGACTAGCGGGATCGAGCAGTACTTC
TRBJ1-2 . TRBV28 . CASSNLINYGYTF TGTGCCAGCAGTAACCTGATTAACTATGGCTACACCTTC
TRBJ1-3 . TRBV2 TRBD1 CASRDRGGSGNTIYF TGTGCCAGCCGGGACAGGGGAGGCTCTGGAAACACCATATATTTT
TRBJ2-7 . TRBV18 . CASSTGAGISYEQYF TGTGCCAGCTCAACCGGGGCGGGTATTTCCTACGAGCAGTACTTC
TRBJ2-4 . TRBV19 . CASSLKGGRVAKNIQYF TGTGCCAGTAGTCTGAAGGGGGGAAGGGTAGCCAAAAACATTCAGTACTTC
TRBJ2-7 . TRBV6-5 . CASSPQRGRNYEQYF TGTGCCAGCAGTCCGCAGAGAGGGCGGAACTACGAGCAGTACTTC
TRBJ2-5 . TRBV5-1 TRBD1 CASRGRGSAEETQYF TGCGCCAGCAGAGGCAGGGGGTCCGCGGAAGAGACCCAGTACTTC
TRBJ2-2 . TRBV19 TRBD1 CASSGQGAHLGYTGELFF TGTGCCAGTAGTGGTCAGGGGGCGCACCTGGGATACACCGGGGAGCTGTTTTTT
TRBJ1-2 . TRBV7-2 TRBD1 CASSPRTGGTGYTF TGTGCCAGCAGCCCCCGGACAGGGGGCACTGGCTACACCTTC
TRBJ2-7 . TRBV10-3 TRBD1 CAISESDLGQGAFEQYF TGTGCCATCAGTGAATCGGACTTGGGACAGGGGGCTTTCGAGCAGTACTTC
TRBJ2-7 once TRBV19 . CASSMLRGNEQYF TGTGCCAGTAGTATGCTTCGCGGGAACGAGCAGTACTTC
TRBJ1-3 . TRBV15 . CATSRDSAGVGNTIYF TGTGCCACCAGCAGAGACTCAGCAGGGGTTGGAAACACCATATATTTT
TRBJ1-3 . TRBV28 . CASSPGRNGNTIYF TGTGCCAGCAGTCCAGGACGGAATGGAAACACCATATATTTT
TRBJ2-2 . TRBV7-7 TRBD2 CASGENTDRELFF TGTGCTAGCGGGGAGAACACCGATAGAGAGCTGTTTTTT
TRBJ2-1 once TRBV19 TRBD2 CASSFRTSGSSYNEQFF TGTGCCAGTAGTTTTAGGACTAGCGGGAGCTCCTACAATGAGCAGTTCTTC
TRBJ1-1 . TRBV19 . CATRPRVDTEAFF TGTGCCACCCGCCCTAGGGTTGACACTGAAGCTTTCTTT
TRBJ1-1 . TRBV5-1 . CASSLKASGQMNTEAFF TGCGCCAGCAGCTTGAAGGCCTCAGGACAGATGAACACTGAAGCTTTCTTT
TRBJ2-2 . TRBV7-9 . CASAPSAVSGAGELFF TGTGCCAGCGCCCCGTCCGCGGTTTCCGGTGCCGGGGAGCTGTTTTTT
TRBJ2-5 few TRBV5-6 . CASSLRSGDQYF TGTGCCAGCAGCTTAAGATCTGGGGACCAGTACTTC
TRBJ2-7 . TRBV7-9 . CASSLQGSVEYEQYF TGTGCCAGCAGCTTGCAGGGCTCGGTTGAGTACGAGCAGTACTTC